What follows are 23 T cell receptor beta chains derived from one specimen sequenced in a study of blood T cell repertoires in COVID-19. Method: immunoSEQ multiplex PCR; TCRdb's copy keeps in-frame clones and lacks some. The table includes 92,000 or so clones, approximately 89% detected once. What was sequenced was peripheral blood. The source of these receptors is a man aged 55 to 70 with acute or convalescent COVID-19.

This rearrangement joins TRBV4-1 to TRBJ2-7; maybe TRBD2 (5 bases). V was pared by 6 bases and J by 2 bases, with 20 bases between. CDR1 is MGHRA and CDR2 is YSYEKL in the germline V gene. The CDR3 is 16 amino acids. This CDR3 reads CASRANPSGVAYEQYF. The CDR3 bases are TGCGCCAGCAGAGCCAACCCCAGCGGTGTTGCCTACGAGCAGTACTTC.

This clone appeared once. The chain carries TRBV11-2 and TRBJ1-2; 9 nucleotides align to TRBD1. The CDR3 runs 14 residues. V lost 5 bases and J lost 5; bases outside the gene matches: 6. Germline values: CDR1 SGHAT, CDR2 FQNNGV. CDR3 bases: TGTGCCAGCAGCCAAGTCGGACAGGGGTATGGCTACACCTTC. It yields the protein CASSQVGQGYGYTF.

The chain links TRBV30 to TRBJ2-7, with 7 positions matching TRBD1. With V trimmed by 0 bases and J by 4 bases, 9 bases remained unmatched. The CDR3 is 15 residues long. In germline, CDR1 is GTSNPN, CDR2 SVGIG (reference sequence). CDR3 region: CAWSVRATGSYEQYF. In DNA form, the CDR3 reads TGTGCCTGGAGTGTACGAGCGACAGGGTCTTACGAGCAGTACTTC.

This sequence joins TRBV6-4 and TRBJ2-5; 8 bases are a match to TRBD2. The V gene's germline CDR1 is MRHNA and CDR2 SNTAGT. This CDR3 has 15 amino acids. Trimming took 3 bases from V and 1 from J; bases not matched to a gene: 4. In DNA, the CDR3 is TGTGCCAGCAGTGAAGTAGCGGGGACCCAAGAGACCCAGTACTTC. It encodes CASSEVAGTQETQYF.

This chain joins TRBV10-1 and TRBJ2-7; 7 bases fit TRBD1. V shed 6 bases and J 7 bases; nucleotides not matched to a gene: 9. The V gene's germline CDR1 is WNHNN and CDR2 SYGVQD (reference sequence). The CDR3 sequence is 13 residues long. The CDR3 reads CASSNRDSIEQYF. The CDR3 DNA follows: TGCGCCAGCAGCAACCGGGACAGCATTGAGCAGTACTTC.

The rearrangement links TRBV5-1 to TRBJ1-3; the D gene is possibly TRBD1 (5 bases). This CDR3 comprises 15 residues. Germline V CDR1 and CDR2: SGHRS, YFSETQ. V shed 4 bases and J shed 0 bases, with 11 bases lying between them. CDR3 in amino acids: CASSPPRDSGNTIYF. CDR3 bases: TGCGCCAGCAGCCCCCCCAGGGACTCTGGAAACACCATATATTTT.

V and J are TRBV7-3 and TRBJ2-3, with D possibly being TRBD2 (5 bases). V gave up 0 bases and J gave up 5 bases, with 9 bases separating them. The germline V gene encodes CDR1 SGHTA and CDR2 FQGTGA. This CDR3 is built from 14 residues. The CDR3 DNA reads TGTGCCAGCAGCTTAACGTACGGGGAAGATACGCAGTATTTT. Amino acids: CASSLTYGEDTQYF.

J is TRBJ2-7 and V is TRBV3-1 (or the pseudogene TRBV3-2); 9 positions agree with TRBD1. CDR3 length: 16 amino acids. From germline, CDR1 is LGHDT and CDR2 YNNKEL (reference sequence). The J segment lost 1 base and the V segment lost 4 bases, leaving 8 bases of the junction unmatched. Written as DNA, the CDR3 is TGTGCCAGCAGCCCCACCGGGACAGGGAGTTCCTACGAGCAGTACTTC. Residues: CASSPTGTGSSYEQYF.

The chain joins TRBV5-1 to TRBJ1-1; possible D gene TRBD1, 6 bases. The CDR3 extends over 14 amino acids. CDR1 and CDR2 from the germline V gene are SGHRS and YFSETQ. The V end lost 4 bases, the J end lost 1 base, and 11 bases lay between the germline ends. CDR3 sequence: CASSLQTGNTEAFF. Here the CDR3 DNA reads TGCGCCAGCAGCCTGCAGACAGGGAACACTGAAGCTTTCTTT. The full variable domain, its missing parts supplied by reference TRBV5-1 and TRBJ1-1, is KAGVTQTPRYLIKTRGQQVTLSCSPISGHRSVSWYQQTPGQGLQFLFEYFSETQRNKGNFPGRFSGRQFSNSRSEMNVSTLELGDSALYLCASSLQTGNTEAFFGQGTRLTVV.

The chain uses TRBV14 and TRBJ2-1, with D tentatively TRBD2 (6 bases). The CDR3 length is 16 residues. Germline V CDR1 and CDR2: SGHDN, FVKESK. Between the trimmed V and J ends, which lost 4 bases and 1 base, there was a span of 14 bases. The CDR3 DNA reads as TGTGCCAGCAGCCTTACTACGGGAGCGTCCTACAATGAGCAGTTCTTC. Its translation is CASSLTTGASYNEQFF.

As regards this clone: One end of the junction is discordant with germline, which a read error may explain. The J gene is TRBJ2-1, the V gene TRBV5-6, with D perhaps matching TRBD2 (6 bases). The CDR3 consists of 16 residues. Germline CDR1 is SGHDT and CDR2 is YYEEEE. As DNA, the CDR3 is TGTGCCAGCAGCTTGGCCGTGGGGGGAGGCTACATTGAGCAGTTCTTC. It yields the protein CASSLAVGGGYIEQFF.

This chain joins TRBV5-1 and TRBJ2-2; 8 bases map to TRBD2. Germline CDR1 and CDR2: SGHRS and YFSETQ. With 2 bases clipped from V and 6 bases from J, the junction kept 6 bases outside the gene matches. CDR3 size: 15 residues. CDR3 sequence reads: CASSFRGGAAGELFF. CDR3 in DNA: TGCGCCAGCAGCTTCCGGGGGGGCGCAGCCGGGGAGCTGTTTTTT.

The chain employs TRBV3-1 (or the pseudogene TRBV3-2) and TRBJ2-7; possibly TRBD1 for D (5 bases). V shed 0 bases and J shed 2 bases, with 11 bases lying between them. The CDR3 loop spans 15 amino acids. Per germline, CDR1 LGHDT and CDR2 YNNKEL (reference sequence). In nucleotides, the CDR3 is TGTGCCAGCAGCCAAGATACAGGCCGGGCCTACGAGCAGTACTTC. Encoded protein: CASSQDTGRAYEQYF.

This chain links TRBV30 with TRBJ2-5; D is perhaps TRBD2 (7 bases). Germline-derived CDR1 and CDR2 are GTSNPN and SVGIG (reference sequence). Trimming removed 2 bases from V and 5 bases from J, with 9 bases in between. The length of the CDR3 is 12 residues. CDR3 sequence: CAWSRGAETQYF. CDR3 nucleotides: TGTGCCTGGAGTCGGGGGGCGGAGACCCAGTACTTC. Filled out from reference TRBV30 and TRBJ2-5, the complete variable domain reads SQTIHQWPATLVQPVGSPLSLECTVEGTSNPNLYWYRQAAGRGLQLLFYSVGIGQISSEVPQNLSASRPQDRQFILSSKKLLLSDSGFYLCAWSRGAETQYFGPGTRLLVL.

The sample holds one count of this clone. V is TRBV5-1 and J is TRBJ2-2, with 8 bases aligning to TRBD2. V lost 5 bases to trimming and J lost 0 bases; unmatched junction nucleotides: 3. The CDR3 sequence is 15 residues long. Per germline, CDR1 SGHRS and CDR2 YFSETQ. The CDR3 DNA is TGCGCCAGCAGGGACGGGGGGGCGAACACCGGGGAGCTGTTTTTT. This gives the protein CASRDGGANTGELFF.

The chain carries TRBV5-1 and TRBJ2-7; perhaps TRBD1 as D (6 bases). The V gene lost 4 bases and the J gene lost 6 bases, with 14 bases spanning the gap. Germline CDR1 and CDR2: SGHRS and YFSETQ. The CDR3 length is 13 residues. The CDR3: CASSPGASSEQYF. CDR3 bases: TGCGCCAGCAGCCCAGGGGCCTCGTCCGAGCAGTACTTC.

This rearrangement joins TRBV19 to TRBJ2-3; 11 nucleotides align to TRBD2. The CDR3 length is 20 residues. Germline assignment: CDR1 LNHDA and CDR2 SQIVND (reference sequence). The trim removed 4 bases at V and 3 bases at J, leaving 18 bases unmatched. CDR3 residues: CASSSGDSASGRLNTDTQYF. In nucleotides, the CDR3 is TGTGCCAGTAGTAGTGGGGACAGCGCTAGCGGGAGGTTGAATACAGATACGCAGTATTTT.

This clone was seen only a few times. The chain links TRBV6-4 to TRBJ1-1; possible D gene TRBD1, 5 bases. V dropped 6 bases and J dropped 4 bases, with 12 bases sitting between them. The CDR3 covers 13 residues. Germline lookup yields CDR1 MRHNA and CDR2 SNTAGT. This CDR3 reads CASRSQGSTEAFF. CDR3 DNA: TGTGCCAGCAGAAGCCAGGGAAGCACTGAAGCTTTCTTT.

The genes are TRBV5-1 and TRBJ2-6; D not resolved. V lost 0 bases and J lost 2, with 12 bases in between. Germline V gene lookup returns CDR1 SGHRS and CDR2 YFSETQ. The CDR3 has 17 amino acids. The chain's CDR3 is CASSLGPGLPGANVLTF. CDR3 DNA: TGCGCCAGCAGCTTGGGGCCCGGGTTACCTGGGGCCAACGTCCTGACTTTC.

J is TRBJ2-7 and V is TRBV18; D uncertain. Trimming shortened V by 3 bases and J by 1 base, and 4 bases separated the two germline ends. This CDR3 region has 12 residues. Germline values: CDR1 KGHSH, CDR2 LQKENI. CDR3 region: CASSPGSYEQYF. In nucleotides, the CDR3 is TGTGCCAGCTCACCCGGTTCCTACGAGCAGTACTTC.

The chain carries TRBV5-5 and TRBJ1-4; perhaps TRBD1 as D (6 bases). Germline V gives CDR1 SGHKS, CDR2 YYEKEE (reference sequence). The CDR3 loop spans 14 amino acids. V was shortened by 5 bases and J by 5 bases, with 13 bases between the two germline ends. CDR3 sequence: CASSIPGENEKLFF. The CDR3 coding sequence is TGTGCCAGCAGTATTCCAGGGGAGAATGAAAAACTGTTTTTT.

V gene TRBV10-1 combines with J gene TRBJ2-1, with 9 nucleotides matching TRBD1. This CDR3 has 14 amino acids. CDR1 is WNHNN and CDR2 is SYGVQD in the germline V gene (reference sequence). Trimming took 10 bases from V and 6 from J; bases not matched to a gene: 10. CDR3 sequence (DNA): TGCGCCACAGGCCGGGACAGGGTGGGCAATGAGCAGTTCTTC. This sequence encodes CATGRDRVGNEQFF.

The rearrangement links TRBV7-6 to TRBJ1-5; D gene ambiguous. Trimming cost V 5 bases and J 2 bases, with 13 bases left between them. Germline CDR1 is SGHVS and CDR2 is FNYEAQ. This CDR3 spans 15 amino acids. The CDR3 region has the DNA TGTGCCAGCAGCCCAGGATTCGGCGGCAATCAGCCCCAGCATTTT. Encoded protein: CASSPGFGGNQPQHF.